The clone carrying this T cell receptor beta chain was observed many times. The method was immunoSEQ multiplex PCR; TCRdb's version includes in-frame clones alone and lacks a portion of them. The table lists approximately 300,000 clones, 75% to 90% of them singletons, with around 0.88% in the top ten. These data come from a study of blood T cell repertoires in COVID-19. Germline lookup yields CDR1 MNHNS and CDR2 SASEGT. This CDR3 contains 17 residues. Trimming at V came to 2 bases and at J to 9 bases, leaving 12 bases not matched to a gene. This clonotype was sampled from a young man with acute or convalescent COVID-19. This sequence joins TRBV6-1 and TRBJ1-6, with 8 bases identical to TRBD1. Source material: peripheral blood. CDR3: CASSEIFGGQGGSPLHF. The CDR3, as DNA: TGTGCCAGCAGTGAAATATTCGGAGGACAGGGAGGTTCACCCCTCCACTTT.